This T cell receptor (beta chain) stems from a study of shared clonotypes between healthy human individuals. Study observations and caveats: The study found lower generation probabilities in non-shared clonotypes than in those shared by all four donors. Richness estimates generally favored naive over memory subsets.

Note on this clone: Its antigen remains unknown.

The CD4+ fraction was divided into a CD45RA+ naive subset and a CD45RA-negative memory subset. Here immunoSEQ multiplex PCR was the method, and the copy in TCRdb shows in-frame clones only, minus some. The sample gives some 500,000 clones, roughly 95% of which show up once; roughly 0.06% is in the top ten. V shed 3 bases and J 4 bases; nucleotides not matched to a gene: 6. This CDR3 region has 15 residues. From germline, CDR1 is SGHKS and CDR2 YYEKEE (reference sequence). This chain links TRBV5-5 with TRBJ2-7, with 11 bases fitting TRBD2. The sequence was obtained from a woman between 25 and 40 years old in good health. Sequencing used naive CD4+ T cells sorted from blood. The subset denotes: CD45RA+ positively selected. CDR3 sequence reads: CASSSRLAGNYEQYF. Here the CDR3 DNA reads TGTGCCAGCAGCTCCCGACTAGCGGGAAATTACGAGCAGTACTTC.